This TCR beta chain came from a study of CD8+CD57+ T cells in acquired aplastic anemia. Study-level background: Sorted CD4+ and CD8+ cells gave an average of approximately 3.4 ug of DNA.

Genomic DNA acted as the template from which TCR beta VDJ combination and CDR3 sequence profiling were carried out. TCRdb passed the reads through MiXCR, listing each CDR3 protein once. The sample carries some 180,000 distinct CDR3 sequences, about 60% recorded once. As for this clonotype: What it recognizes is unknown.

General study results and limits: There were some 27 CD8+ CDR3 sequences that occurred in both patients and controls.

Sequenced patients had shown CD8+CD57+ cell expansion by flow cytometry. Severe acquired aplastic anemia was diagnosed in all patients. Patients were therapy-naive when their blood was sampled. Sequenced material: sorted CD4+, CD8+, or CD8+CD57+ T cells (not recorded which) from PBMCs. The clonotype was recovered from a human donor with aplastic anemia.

Here the CDR3 reads CRVSGRGQGAITFF. CDR3 DNA sequence: TGCAGGGTTAGTGGGAGAGGACAGGGGGCTATTACTTTCTTT. The gene calls are TRBV20-1 and TRBJ1-1, with 11 positions matching TRBD1. The CDR3 totals 14 residues. The germline CDR1 and CDR2 sequences are DFQATT and SNEGSKA (reference sequence).